The sequence of this TCR beta chain was determined in a study of shared clonotypes between healthy human individuals. The study's findings and limits: Naive CD4 clonotypes were shared across several donors at roughly 4.6%.

This CDR3 is 16 amino acids long. V dropped 5 bases and J dropped 0 bases, with 15 bases sitting between them. Germline loops: CDR1 SGHRS, CDR2 YFSETQ. The naive CD8 fraction comprised CD45RO-negative cells positively selected for CCR7 and excluded terminally differentiated effector memory CD45RA+ cells. Sorted subsets were amplified in replicate PCRs using approximately 200 ng DNA, about 30,000 T cell genomes. Clones were sequenced by immunoSEQ multiplex PCR, and TCRdb holds only the in-frame ones, with some missing. The sample yields about 2 million clones, less than 95% seen once. As for this clone: The target antigen is unknown.

This rearrangement joins TRBV5-1 to TRBJ1-3, with D possibly TRBD1 on 5 matching bases. This TCR derives from a man between 18 and 29 years old in good health. Sequenced: naive CD8+ T cells sorted from blood. CDR3 nucleotides: TGCGCCAGCAGTTATAGTCAGGGCCTCTCTGGAAACACCATATATTTT. It encodes CASSYSQGLSGNTIYF.